This T cell receptor (beta chain) was sequenced during a study of blood T cell repertoires in COVID-19. Study at large: Some COVID-19 samples were acute and others convalescent; all came from the United States, Italy and Spain.

The CDR3 consists of 15 residues. The germline CDR1 and CDR2 sequences are SEHNR and FQNEAQ (reference sequence). V lost 5 bases to trimming and J lost 6 bases, with 18 bases between them. Produced via immunoSEQ multiplex PCR; TCRdb's table is partial and in-frame only. The data contain roughly 300,000 clones, about 90% of them singletons. Everyone who took part was 18 to 89 years old, and they came from fewer than 25 US areas. Participants' own reports of clinical history determined their cohort assignment. Donors in Cohort 3 who had recovered were those with two negative PCRs, healthcare professional clearance, or resolution of their symptoms.

The rearrangement joins TRBV7-9 to TRBJ2-3, with D maybe TRBD2 (6 bases). The sequencing sample was made of PBMCs or T cells enriched from blood (not recorded which). The sequence was obtained from a woman in her twenties or thirties who had recovered from COVID-19. The CDR3 protein is CASSNLRDGADTQYF. DNA for the CDR3: TGTGCCAGCAGCAACCTGCGGGACGGAGCTGATACGCAGTATTTT.